This TCR beta chain was obtained from a study of blood T cells in healthy people across ages. Findings and caveats of the study: TCR beta diversity correlated strongly with naive T cell percentage.

As concerns this clonotype: Its antigen is undetermined.

This CDR3 is 13 amino acids long. Germline V CDR1 and CDR2: ENHRY, SYGVKD. Trimming took off 7 bases at V and 10 bases at J, with 19 bases between the two ends. With a J-beta primer mix and a sample-barcoded 5' primer, a second PCR ran about 6 to 11 cycles. The template-switch adaptor was a 5' adaptor with 12 random nucleotides. It tagged each cDNA molecule. One entry per CDR3 protein results from TCRdb running MiXCR on the 5' RACE reads. The data show fewer than 1.5 million distinct CDR3 sequences, around 39% seen once. The clonotype was recovered from a woman under 30 in good health. The source material was blood. The rearrangement joins TRBV10-3 to TRBJ1-1; no reliable D call. Here the CDR3 DNA reads TGTGCCATCACCGAGATGGGGAGTGAAGGAGCTTTCTTT. Protein product: CAITEMGSEGAFF.